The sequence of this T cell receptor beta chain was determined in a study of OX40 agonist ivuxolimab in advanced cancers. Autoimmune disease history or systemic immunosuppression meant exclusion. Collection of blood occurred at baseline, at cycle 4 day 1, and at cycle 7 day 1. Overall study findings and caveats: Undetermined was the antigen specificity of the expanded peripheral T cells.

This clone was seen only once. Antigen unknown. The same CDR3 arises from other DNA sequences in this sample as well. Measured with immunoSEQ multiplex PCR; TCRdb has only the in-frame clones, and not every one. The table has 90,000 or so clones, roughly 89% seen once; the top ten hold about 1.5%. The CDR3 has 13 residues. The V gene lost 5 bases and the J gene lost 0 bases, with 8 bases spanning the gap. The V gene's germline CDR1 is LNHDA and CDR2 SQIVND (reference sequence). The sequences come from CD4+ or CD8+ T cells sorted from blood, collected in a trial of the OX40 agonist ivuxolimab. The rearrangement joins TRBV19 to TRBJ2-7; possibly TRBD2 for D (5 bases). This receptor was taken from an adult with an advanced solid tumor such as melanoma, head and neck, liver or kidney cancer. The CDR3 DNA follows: TGTGCCAGTAGTTCGGGGAGCTCCTACGAGCAGTACTTC. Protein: CASSSGSSYEQYF.